This TCR beta chain was documented in a study of blood T cell repertoires in COVID-19. On the study more broadly: The samples span acute and convalescent COVID-19 from the United States, Italy and Spain. Sources were T cells, B-cell-depleted T cells, or PBMCs; the material itself was cDNA or gDNA.

The CDR3 totals 16 residues. The germline V and J ends were trimmed by 6 bases and 0 bases, with 15 bases remaining between them. The V gene's germline CDR1 is SNHLY and CDR2 FYNNEI. As originally analysed: The authors estimated nucleated cell counts from reference gene primer amplification. Assay used: immunoSEQ multiplex PCR; TCRdb lists only in-frame clones, some missing. V, J and clone size were drawn from that table, and D and trimming were deduced from the DNA. The sample carries about 290,000 clones, around 85% recorded once. The chain combines TRBV2 with TRBJ1-5; D may be TRBD1 (5 bases). Sample: peripheral blood. This TCR was recovered from a woman in her forties or fifties with active or convalescent COVID-19. In DNA form, the CDR3 reads TGTGCCAGCAGCGGGGGAGGTGGGTCTAGCAATCAGCCCCAGCATTTT. It yields the protein CASSGGGGSSNQPQHF.